These T cell receptor beta chains were read from a single sample in a study of post-analysis software for immune sequencing data. MiXCR, run by TCRdb on the PCR reads, gives a single entry per CDR3 protein. The sample shows around 200,000 distinct CDR3 sequences, over 25% of them seen only once. Sequenced material: blood. These receptors came from a girl between 2 and 17 years old with multiple sclerosis. The CDR3 runs from the conserved cysteine through the conserved F or W. A D gene is named only where the DNA matches it firmly. Clone size, where shown, is once, few, many, or a class for clones that have expanded.

TGCGCCAGCAGCTTGCAGCGACCCTACAATGAGCAGTTCTTC | CASSLQRPYNEQFF | . | TRBV5-1 | . | TRBJ2-1
TGCGCCAGCAGCTTGGAGAGGGCAGGAATAGCCTACGAGCAGTACTTC | CASSLERAGIAYEQYF | . | TRBV5-1 | . | TRBJ2-7
TGTGCCAGCAGCCAAGACGGCCCCTCCGAGCAGTACTTC | CASSQDGPSEQYF | . | TRBV3-1 | . | TRBJ2-7
TGTGCCACCCCGGTCCGGGGTTTACGAGAGACCCAGTACTTC | CATPVRGLRETQYF | many | TRBV2 | . | TRBJ2-5
TGTGCCAGCAGCTTACTTGCACAGGGGACTACCTACGAGCAGTACTTC | CASSLLAQGTTYEQYF | . | TRBV28 | . | TRBJ2-7
TGCGCCAGCAGCAGGGGACTAGCCGTCACAGATACGCAGTATTTT | CASSRGLAVTDTQYF | few | TRBV5-1 | TRBD2 | TRBJ2-3
TGTGCCAGCAGCTACGGACTAGGCTCCTACAATGAGCAGTTCTTC | CASSYGLGSYNEQFF | many | TRBV7-2 | TRBD2 | TRBJ2-1
TGCGCCAGCAGCGAAGACAGGTACGCCTACGAGCAGTACTTC | CASSEDRYAYEQYF | many | TRBV5-1 | . | TRBJ2-7
TGTGCCAGCAGCTCATTCCGGGACAGCATCACTTACGAGCAGTACTTC | CASSSFRDSITYEQYF | few | TRBV7-9 | TRBD1 | TRBJ2-7
TGCAGTGCTCTCCTGCGACAGGGGGCCCACGAGCAGTACTTC | CSALLRQGAHEQYF | . | TRBV20-1 | TRBD1 | TRBJ2-7
TGCAGCGCCCGAGCGCCCTCGGGAGGAGAGACCCAGTACTTC | CSARAPSGGETQYF | many | TRBV29-1 | TRBD2 | TRBJ2-5
TGTGCCAGTAGTCTCCGACTAGCGGGGGACACAGATACGCAGTATTTT | CASSLRLAGDTDTQYF | . | TRBV19 | TRBD2 | TRBJ2-3
TGTGCCAGCAGTTCCGCCGGGACAGGGTCCTACGAGCAGTACTTC | CASSSAGTGSYEQYF | few | TRBV28 | TRBD1 | TRBJ2-7
TGTGCCAGCAGCCCCCGACGCCCCGAGCAGTACTTC | CASSPRRPEQYF | . | TRBV11-2 | . | TRBJ2-7
TGTGCCAGCAGCTTAAATCAAGGGTTGGGCACAGATACGCAGTATTTT | CASSLNQGLGTDTQYF | . | TRBV7-2 | . | TRBJ2-3
TGCGCCAGCAGCTTGGCCCGTCCCTCCAATGAGCAGTTCTTC | CASSLARPSNEQFF | . | TRBV5-1 | . | TRBJ2-1
TGTGCCAGCAAAGCGGGACGGCCTAATGAAGAAAAACTGTTTTTT | CASKAGRPNEEKLFF | once | TRBV6-6 | . | TRBJ1-4
TGTGCCAGCATCTTGGGACCGTCGAACTATGGCTACACCTTC | CASILGPSNYGYTF | . | TRBV6-6 | . | TRBJ1-2
TGCGCCAGCAGCCAAGAATGGGGAGGTCAGGGTGTCCACGAGCAGTACTTC | CASSQEWGGQGVHEQYF | . | TRBV4-3 | . | TRBJ2-7
TGCAGTGCTGGGGGACTAGCGGGGTTCGAGCAGTACTTC | CSAGGLAGFEQYF | many | TRBV20-1 | TRBD2 | TRBJ2-7
TGTGCCAGCAGTTTGATAGGGTTAGGGTCTCAGCCCCAGCATTTT | CASSLIGLGSQPQHF | few | TRBV12-3/TRBV12-4 | . | TRBJ1-5
TGTGCCAGCAGGAAGGGACCAGAGCCCCTAGGCGGAGCTTTCTTT | CASRKGPEPLGGAFF | . | TRBV6-1 | . | TRBJ1-1
TGTGCCAGCAACTCCGGGACTAGCGGGGGGTTCTCCTACAATGAGCAGTACTTC | CASNSGTSGGFSYNEQYF | once | TRBV25-1 | TRBD2 | TRBJ2-7
TGTGCCTGCCCAAAAACGGGACTAGCGGGGACTAGCACAGATACGCAGTATTTT | CACPKTGLAGTSTDTQYF | . | TRBV30 | TRBD2 | TRBJ2-3
TGTGCCAGCAGCCCCTCAGGCGTCCAAGAGACCCAGTACTTC | CASSPSGVQETQYF | few | TRBV3-1 | . | TRBJ2-5
TGTGCCAGCAGCCCCAGGGGGGGATCCCATAGGTTCTTC | CASSPRGGSHRFF | few | TRBV7-9 | . | TRBJ2-1
TGTGCCAGCAGTTACTCGTCCTTCCGAAGCTCCTACAATGAGCAGTTCTTC | CASSYSSFRSSYNEQFF | . | TRBV6-2/TRBV6-3 | . | TRBJ2-1
TGTGCCAGCAGCTTAAGGCAGGGGGTGTACAATGAGCAGTACTTC | CASSLRQGVYNEQYF | . | TRBV7-9 | TRBD1 | TRBJ2-5
TGTGCCAGCAGCTTAAAACAGGGCTCAGATACGCAGTATTTT | CASSLKQGSDTQYF | . | TRBV7-6 | . | TRBJ2-3
TGTGCCAGCAGTTTCCGGGGGGGAGAAACTGAAGCTTTCTTT | CASSFRGGETEAFF | . | TRBV28 | . | TRBJ1-1
TGCAGCGTGGGTCGGGACGCACGGGAGCAGTACTTC | CSVGRDAREQYF | . | TRBV29-1 | . | TRBJ2-7
TGTGCCATCAGTGAGGGGGGTGGCACAGATACGCAGTATTTT | CAISEGGGTDTQYF | many | TRBV10-3 | . | TRBJ2-3
TGTGCCAGCAGACCCGGGACAGCGCCTTGGAGCTACACCTTC | CASRPGTAPWSYTF | . | TRBV12-3/TRBV12-4 | TRBD1 | TRBJ1-2
TGCAGTGCTAGAGGTCAGGCGGCGGGTGGGAACATTCAGTACTTC | CSARGQAAGGNIQYF | many | TRBV20-1 | . | TRBJ2-4
TGTGCCAGCTCACCAATCGGGAGCGGGAGTGGAGAGACCCAGTACTTC | CASSPIGSGSGETQYF | few | TRBV18 | TRBD2 | TRBJ2-5
TGCGCCAGCAGTCCCGGACTAGCTCCAAACTCCTACGAGCAGTACTTC | CASSPGLAPNSYEQYF | few | TRBV10-1 | TRBD2 | TRBJ2-7
TGTGCCAGCAGTCTCCGTGTCTATGGCTACACCTTC | CASSLRVYGYTF | many | TRBV27 | . | TRBJ1-2
TGTGCCAGCAGCTTGGGACAGGGGCTCATCTCTATAGCCAAAAACATTCAGTACTTC | CASSLGQGLISIAKNIQYF | once | TRBV7-9 | TRBD1 | TRBJ2-4
TGTGCCAGCAGTTTATCTACAGGGACTAACACAGATACGCAGTATTTT | CASSLSTGTNTDTQYF | . | TRBV27 | . | TRBJ2-3
TGTGCCAGCAGCCCTAGCGGGCCGACCTACGAGCAGTACTTC | CASSPSGPTYEQYF | many | TRBV7-9 | TRBD2 | TRBJ2-7
TGCAGCGTGGAATTCTATCAAAGGCAGTACTTC | CSVEFYQRQYF | few | TRBV29-1 | . | TRBJ2-5
TGTGCCAGCAGCTTGGGACTAGCGGACACCACAGATACGCAGTATTTT | CASSLGLADTTDTQYF | many | TRBV5-5 | TRBD2 | TRBJ2-3
TGTGCCATCAGTGACAGATTGAACACTGAAGCTTTCTTT | CAISDRLNTEAFF | many | TRBV10-3 | . | TRBJ1-1
TGTGCCAGTGGGCAGGGGCCGGGAGGGACCTACGAGCAGTACTTC | CASGQGPGGTYEQYF | many | TRBV12-3/TRBV12-4 | TRBD2 | TRBJ2-7
TGCAGCGCGGGAGGTGGTGGCAATGAGCAGTTCTTC | CSAGGGGNEQFF | many | TRBV29-1 | TRBD2 | TRBJ2-1
TGCAGTGCTCCCCTGGGGGTAGGGGATACGCAGTATTTT | CSAPLGVGDTQYF | many | TRBV20-1 | . | TRBJ2-3
TGTGCCAGCACGGCCCAGCCGAAGTACCAAGAGACCCAGTACTTC | CASTAQPKYQETQYF | many | TRBV6-5 | . | TRBJ2-5
TGTGCCAGCAGGGGGTTTGGTGGGGGCCCCTACGAGCAGTACTTC | CASRGFGGGPYEQYF | . | TRBV28 | . | TRBJ2-7
TGCAGTGCTAGATATCAGGGTAGCAATCAGCCCCAGCATTTT | CSARYQGSNQPQHF | many | TRBV20-1 | . | TRBJ1-5
TGTGCCAGCAGTTACTCATCCCTGGTCCGGGCGGGTGGGACTGAAGCTTTCTTT | CASSYSSLVRAGGTEAFF | . | TRBV6-2/TRBV6-3 | . | TRBJ1-1
TGCAGTGCTAGGGGACTAGCGGGAGGAGGCACAGATACGCAGTATTTT | CSARGLAGGGTDTQYF | many | TRBV20-1 | TRBD2 | TRBJ2-3
TGCAGTGCTAGAGGATCCGGGGGCGTCAACTATGGCTACACCTTC | CSARGSGGVNYGYTF | . | TRBV20-1 | . | TRBJ1-2
TGTGCCAGCAGTTGGACATTCCCAAATTCACCCCTCCACTTT | CASSWTFPNSPLHF | few | TRBV12-3/TRBV12-4 | . | TRBJ1-6
TGTGCCAGCAGCCAAGGGACTAACTCCTACAATGAGCAGTTCTTC | CASSQGTNSYNEQFF | many | TRBV3-1 | . | TRBJ2-1
TGTGCCAGCAGTTCCGGGACAGGGGACCGCGGGAACACTGAAGCTTTCTTT | CASSSGTGDRGNTEAFF | few | TRBV6-2/TRBV6-3 | TRBD1 | TRBJ1-1
TGTGCCAGCAGCTCGGGACCGTACCCTAGGGACACTGAAGCTTTCTTT | CASSSGPYPRDTEAFF | few | TRBV5-5 | . | TRBJ1-1
TGTGCCAGCAGCCGAGGAGTTGGCCAGGGCTACGAGCAGTACTTC | CASSRGVGQGYEQYF | . | TRBV11-3 | . | TRBJ2-7